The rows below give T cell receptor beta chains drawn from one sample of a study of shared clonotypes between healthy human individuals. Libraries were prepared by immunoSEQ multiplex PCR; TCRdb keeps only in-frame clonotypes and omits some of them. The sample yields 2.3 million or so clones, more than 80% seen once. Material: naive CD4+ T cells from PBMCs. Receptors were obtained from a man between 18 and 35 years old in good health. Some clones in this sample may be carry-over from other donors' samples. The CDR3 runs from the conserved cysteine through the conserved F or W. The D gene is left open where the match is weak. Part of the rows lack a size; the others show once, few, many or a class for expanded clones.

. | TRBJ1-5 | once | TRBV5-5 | CASSRHEAPGYSNQPQHF | TGTGCCAGCAGCCGACATGAAGCCCCAGGATATAGCAATCAGCCCCAGCATTTT
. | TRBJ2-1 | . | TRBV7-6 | CASSLGWGSYNEQFF | TGTGCCAGCAGCTTAGGATGGGGCTCCTACAATGAGCAGTTCTTC
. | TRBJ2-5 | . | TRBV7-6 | CASSFSGIQETQYF | TGTGCCAGCAGCTTCTCGGGGATTCAAGAGACCCAGTACTTC
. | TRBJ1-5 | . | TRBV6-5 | CATSRRGNSNQPQHF | TGTGCCACTAGCCGGAGGGGTAATAGCAATCAGCCCCAGCATTTT
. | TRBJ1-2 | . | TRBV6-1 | CASSEAIGGRGYTF | TGTGCCAGCAGTGAGGCTATCGGGGGGCGTGGCTACACCTTC
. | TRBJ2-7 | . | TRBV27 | CASSRGRFGLYEQYF | TGTGCCAGCAGCCGGGGACGCTTTGGCTTATACGAGCAGTACTTC
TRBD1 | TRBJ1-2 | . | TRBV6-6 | CASNTGGSNYGYTF | TGTGCCAGCAACACAGGGGGCTCTAACTATGGCTACACCTTC
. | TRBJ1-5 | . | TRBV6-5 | CASRLRDSNQPQHF | TGTGCCAGCAGACTCCGGGACAGCAATCAGCCCCAGCATTTT
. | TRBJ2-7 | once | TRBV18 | CASSPGSPVPYEQYF | TGTGCCAGCTCACCTGGCAGTCCGGTCCCCTACGAGCAGTACTTC
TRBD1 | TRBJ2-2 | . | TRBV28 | CASSREGQGAPGELFF | TGTGCCAGCAGTCGCGAGGGACAGGGGGCCCCCGGGGAGCTGTTTTTT
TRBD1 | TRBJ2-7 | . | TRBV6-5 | CASSFNRGLGEQYF | TGTGCCAGCAGTTTCAACAGGGGTCTGGGCGAGCAGTACTTC
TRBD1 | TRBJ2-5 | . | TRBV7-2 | CASNQGAGETQYF | TGTGCCAGCAACCAGGGGGCAGGAGAGACCCAGTACTTC
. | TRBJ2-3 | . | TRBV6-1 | CASRRGTADTQYF | TGTGCCAGCCGGCGAGGGACGGCAGATACGCAGTATTTT
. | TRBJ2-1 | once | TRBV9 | CASSVWSKADEQFF | TGTGCCAGCAGCGTATGGTCCAAAGCGGATGAGCAGTTCTTC
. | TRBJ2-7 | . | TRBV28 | CASTRRGILYEQYF | TGTGCCTCCACCCGGCGCGGGATCCTTTACGAGCAGTACTTC
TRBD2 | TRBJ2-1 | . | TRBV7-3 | CASSLLAGFYNEQFF | TGTGCCAGCAGCTTGTTAGCGGGGTTCTACAATGAGCAGTTCTTC
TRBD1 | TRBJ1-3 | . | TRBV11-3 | CASSQGQGSGNTIYF | TGTGCCAGCAGCCAGGGACAGGGGTCTGGAAACACCATATATTTT
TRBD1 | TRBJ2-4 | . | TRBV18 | CASSPTGAWAKNIQYF | TGTGCCAGCTCACCAACAGGGGCCTGGGCCAAAAACATTCAGTACTTC
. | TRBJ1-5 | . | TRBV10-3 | CAISDTTKDSRNQPQHF | TGTGCCATCAGTGATACTACCAAGGACAGCCGCAATCAGCCCCAGCATTTT
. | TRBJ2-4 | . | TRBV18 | CASSPRAGQIHIQYF | TGTGCCAGCTCACCACGCGCGGGACAGATTCACATTCAGTACTTC
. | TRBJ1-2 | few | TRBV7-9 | CASGTYGYTF | TGTGCCAGTGGGACGTATGGCTACACCTTC
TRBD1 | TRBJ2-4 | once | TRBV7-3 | CASSFKDRGRPENIQYF | TGTGCCAGCAGCTTTAAGGACAGGGGACGACCCGAAAACATTCAGTACTTC
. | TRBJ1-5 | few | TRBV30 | CAWSAGTHNQPQHF | TGTGCCTGGAGTGCCGGGACACATAATCAGCCCCAGCATTTT
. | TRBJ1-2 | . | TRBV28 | CASSLGGAEYYGYTF | TGTGCCAGCAGTTTAGGGGGCGCGGAGTACTATGGCTACACCTTC
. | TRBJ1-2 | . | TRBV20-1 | CSAGQAGGYTF | TGCAGTGCTGGCCAGGCCGGGGGCTACACCTTC
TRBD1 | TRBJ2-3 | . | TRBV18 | CASSPGQGADTQYF | TGTGCCAGCTCACCCGGACAGGGAGCAGATACGCAGTATTTT
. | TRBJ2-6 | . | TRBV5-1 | CASSLSASGANVLTF | TGCGCCAGCAGCTTGAGTGCTTCTGGGGCCAACGTCCTGACTTTC
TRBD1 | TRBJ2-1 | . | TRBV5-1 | CASARQGSSYNEQFF | TGCGCCAGCGCCCGACAGGGGAGCTCCTACAATGAGCAGTTCTTC
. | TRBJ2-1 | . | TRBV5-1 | CASSLGLAAYNEQFF | TGCGCCAGCAGCTTGGGCCTAGCCGCCTACAATGAGCAGTTCTTC
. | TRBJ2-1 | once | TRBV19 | CASSIDLVRVGTVF | TGTGCCAGTAGTATAGATCTGGTGAGGGTTGGAACGGTCTTC
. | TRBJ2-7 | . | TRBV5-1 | CASSGGSRTNFLAYEQYF | TGCGCCAGCAGCGGGGGAAGTAGGACTAACTTTCTTGCCTACGAGCAGTACTTC
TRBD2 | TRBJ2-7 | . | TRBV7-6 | CASSPQTTSGRRAYEQYF | TGTGCCAGCAGCCCCCAGACGACTAGCGGGAGAAGGGCCTACGAGCAGTACTTC
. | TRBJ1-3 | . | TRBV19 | CASGGGNSGNTIYF | TGTGCCAGTGGAGGCGGGAACTCTGGAAACACCATATATTTT
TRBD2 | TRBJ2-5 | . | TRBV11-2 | CASSSLAGPQETQYF | TGTGCCAGCAGCTCACTAGCGGGACCGCAAGAGACCCAGTACTTC
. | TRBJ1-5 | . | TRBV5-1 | CASSLDGLSNQPQHF | TGCGCCAGCAGCTTGGACGGCCTTAGCAATCAGCCCCAGCATTTT
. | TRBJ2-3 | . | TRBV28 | CASSEIQADTQYF | TGTGCCAGCAGTGAGATTCAGGCGGATACGCAGTATTTT
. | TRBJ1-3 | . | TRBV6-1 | CASGGTASGNTIYF | TGTGCCAGCGGCGGGACGGCCTCTGGAAACACCATATATTTT
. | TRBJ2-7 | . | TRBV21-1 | CASSKRMATGGYEQYF | TGTGCCAGCAGCAAAAGAATGGCGACAGGGGGCTACGAGCAGTACTTC
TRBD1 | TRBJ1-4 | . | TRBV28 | CASSASGGRTGKLFF | TGTGCCAGCAGTGCATCAGGGGGACGTACGGGTAAACTGTTTTTT
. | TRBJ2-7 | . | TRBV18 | CASSPISGSTYEQYF | TGTGCCAGCTCACCCATTAGCGGATCAACCTACGAGCAGTACTTC
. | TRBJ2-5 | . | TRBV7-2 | CASSLGTLETQYF | TGTGCCAGCAGCTTAGGGACCTTAGAGACCCAGTACTTC
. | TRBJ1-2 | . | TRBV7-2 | CASSLGGSNYGYTF | TGTGCCAGCAGCTTAGGCGGAAGTAACTATGGCTACACCTTC
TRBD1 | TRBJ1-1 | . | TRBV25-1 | CASSEPGTGDTEAFF | TGTGCCAGCAGTGAGCCCGGGACAGGGGACACTGAAGCTTTCTTT
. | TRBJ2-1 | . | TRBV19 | CASRDRPGSSYNEQFF | TGTGCCAGTAGGGACCGTCCGGGGAGTTCCTACAATGAGCAGTTCTTC
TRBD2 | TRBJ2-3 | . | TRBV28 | CASSSAIAGGIADTQYF | TGTGCCAGCAGTAGTGCTATAGCGGGAGGAATTGCAGATACGCAGTATTTT